This T cell receptor (beta chain) is drawn from a study of T cell clonality in common variable immunodeficiency. Study outcomes and limitations: In common variable immunodeficiency, TCR beta chains reportedly carried fewer deletions and N-nucleotide insertions. CVID subjects showed higher TCRbeta clonality than healthy controls.

This clone was detected many times. Its target is not known. The read finishes 3 residues shy of the CDR3 end, and the germline J gene is used to complete it. Heparinized whole blood, about 5 to 8.5 ml, came from each donor. Profiling relied on immunoSEQ multiplex PCR, and the TCRdb table lists in-frame clones only, not all of them. Listed for the sample are tens of thousands of clones, none seen a single time. Germline V gives CDR1 SGHRS, CDR2 YFSETQ. The CDR3 runs to 14 residues. V trimming: 5 bases; J trimming: 5 bases; junction bases outside the gene matches: 8. The clonotype originates from a person between 18 and 69 years old in good health. Sequenced: peripheral blood mononuclear cells. This chain connects TRBV5-1 to TRBJ1-1, with 8 bases matching TRBD1. CDR3 region: CASRPGGGGTEAFF. CDR3 DNA (partial): TGCGCCAGCAGGCCAGGGGGCGGAGGAACTGAA.